This T cell receptor (beta chain) emerged from a study of CD8+ T cells in alopecia areata. Across the study: Oral tofacitinib, 5 to 10 mg twice daily, was given in an open-label trial. Tofacitinib therapy took 6 to 18 months; 6 months off drug came after. Study results and caveats: Lesional tissue from the scalp (especially in alopecia totalis/universalis) showed higher clonality than normal scalp.

Cell sorting was applied to PBMCs, and CD4+ and CD8+ T cells were collected. The germline V gene has CDR1 SQVTM and CDR2 ANQGSEA. CDR3 length equals 15 residues. The ends lost 7 bases at V and 1 base at J; junction bases unmatched: 10. For this clone: Its antigen is not identified.

Sequencing used cDNA as its template, made by extracting RNA and reverse transcribing it. The method was immunoSEQ multiplex PCR; TCRdb's version includes in-frame clones alone and lacks a portion of them. The sample holds about 180,000 clones; 59% are singletons and the top ten take roughly 14%. This specimen consisted of CD4+ T cells sorted from blood, obtained at week 0. V gene TRBV29-1 combines with J gene TRBJ1-1; 9 nucleotides line up with TRBD1. This clonotype originated in a human donor with alopecia areata. CDR3 sequence reads: CSAGGKTGGNTEAFF. Here the CDR3 DNA reads TGCAGCGCCGGGGGAAAGACAGGGGGGAACACTGAAGCTTTCTTT.